The clone carrying this T cell receptor (beta chain) was counted a few times. The sample comes from a study of T cells in Graves' hyperthyroidism and ophthalmopathy. Study details: The authors collected peripheral blood at initial diagnosis, before any treatment.

Reasons for excluding patients were uncontrolled infection, other autoimmune disease, pregnancy or lactation. The diagnostic basis comprised clinical symptoms, serum thyroxine and TRAb, thyroid ultrasound and orbital computed tomography. The blood was taken when hyperthyroidism was first diagnosed, before any ophthalmopathy symptoms showed up. Researchers amplified the TCR beta CDR3 regions from RNA transcripts. First-round RT-PCR targeting the TCR CDR3 was performed with the HTBI primer set. Via MiXCR, TCRdb re-called the multiplex PCR reads, giving one row per CDR3 protein. The sample yields 280,000 or so distinct CDR3 sequences, roughly 15% seen once. Germline assignment: CDR1 MNHNS and CDR2 SASEGT. The length of the CDR3 is 17 residues. With V trimmed by 7 bases and J by 4 bases, 9 bases remained unmatched.

Sequencing was carried out using blood. The chain has TRBV6-1 and TRBJ2-2, with 13 nucleotides matching TRBD2. This TCR was recovered from a woman aged 45 to 65 with Graves' hyperthyroidism that later progressed to Graves' ophthalmopathy. In DNA form, the CDR3 reads TGTGCCAGCACTCGTTCTCGGACTAGCGGGGGCACCGGGGAGCTGTTTTTT. Translated, it gives CASTRSRTSGGTGELFF.